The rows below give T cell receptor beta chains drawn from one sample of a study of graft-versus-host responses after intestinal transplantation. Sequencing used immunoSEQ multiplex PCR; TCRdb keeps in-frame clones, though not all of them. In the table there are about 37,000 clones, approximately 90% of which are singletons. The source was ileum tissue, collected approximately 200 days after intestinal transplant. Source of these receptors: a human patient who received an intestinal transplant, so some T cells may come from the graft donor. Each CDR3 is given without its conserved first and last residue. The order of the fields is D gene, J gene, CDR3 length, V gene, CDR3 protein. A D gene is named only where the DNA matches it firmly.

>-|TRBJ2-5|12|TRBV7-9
ASSLGVGRETQY
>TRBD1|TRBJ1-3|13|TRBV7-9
ASSPGQGAGNTIY
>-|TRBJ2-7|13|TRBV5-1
ASSLENRESEEQY
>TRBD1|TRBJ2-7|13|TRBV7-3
ASSLGAGGKREQY
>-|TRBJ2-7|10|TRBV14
ASSLEGYEQY
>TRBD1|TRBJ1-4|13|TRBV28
ASKQTGATNEKLF
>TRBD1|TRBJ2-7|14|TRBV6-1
ASSEFERQGLDEQY
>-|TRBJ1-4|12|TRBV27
ASSLGPELEKLF
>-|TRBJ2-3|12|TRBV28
ASRGRQSTDTQY
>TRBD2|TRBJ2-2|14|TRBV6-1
ASSVRTSGSWGELF
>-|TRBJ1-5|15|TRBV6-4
ASSVRWPVLGNQPQH
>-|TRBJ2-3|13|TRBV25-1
ASSNRQAGTDTQY
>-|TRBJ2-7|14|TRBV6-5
ASSYSTGRGFYEQY
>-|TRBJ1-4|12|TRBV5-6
ASSAGLSGEKLF
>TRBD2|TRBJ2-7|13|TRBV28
ASSTIAGEEHEQY
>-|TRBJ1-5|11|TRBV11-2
ASSPGRNQPQH
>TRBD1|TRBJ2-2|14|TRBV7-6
ASSFRDRGYTGELF
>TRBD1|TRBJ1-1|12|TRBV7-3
ASSSTGGNTEAF
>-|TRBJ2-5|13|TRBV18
ASSPYQDSQETQY
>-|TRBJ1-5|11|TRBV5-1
ASRVLPNQPQH
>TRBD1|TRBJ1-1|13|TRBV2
ASSEAGGTSTEAF
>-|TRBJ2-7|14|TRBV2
ASSGGGPVFSYEQY
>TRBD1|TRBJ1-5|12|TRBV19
ASSIRDSDQPQH
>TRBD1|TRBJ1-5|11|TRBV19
ASSRTGPQPQH
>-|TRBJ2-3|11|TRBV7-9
ASSFSGPDTQY
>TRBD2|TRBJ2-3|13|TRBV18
ASSSLAGAVDTQY
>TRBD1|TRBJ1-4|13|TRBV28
ASSSSYRGLEKLF
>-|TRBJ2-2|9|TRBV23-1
ASSQGGELF
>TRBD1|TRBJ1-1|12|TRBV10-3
AIRGQGDLTEAF
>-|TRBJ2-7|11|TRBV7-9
ASSFAFRGEQY
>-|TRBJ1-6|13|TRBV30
AWSVQNAGVSPLH
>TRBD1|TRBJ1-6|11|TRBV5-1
ASSVDRNSPLH
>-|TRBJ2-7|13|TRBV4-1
ASSQASGRFYEQY
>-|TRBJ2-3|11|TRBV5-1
ASSLGGTDTQY
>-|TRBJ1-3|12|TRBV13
ASASWEARNTIY
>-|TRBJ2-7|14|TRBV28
ASSLGRSRGITEQY
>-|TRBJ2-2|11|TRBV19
ASSPGRDRELF
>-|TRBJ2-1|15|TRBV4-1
ASSQGSALAGGNEQF
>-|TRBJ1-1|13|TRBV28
ASSSVNRANTEAF
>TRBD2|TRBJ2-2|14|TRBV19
ASSIGRGIDTGELF
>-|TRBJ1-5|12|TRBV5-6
ASSLWDSGQPQH
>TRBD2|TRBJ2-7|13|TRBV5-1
ASSSKTSGVYEQY
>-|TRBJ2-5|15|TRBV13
ASTQTNHDGTEETQY
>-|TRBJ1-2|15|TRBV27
ASSLSPARLSDYGYT
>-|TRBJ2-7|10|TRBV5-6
ASSETRGEQY
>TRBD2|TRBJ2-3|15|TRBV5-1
ASSPGTSGGASDTQY
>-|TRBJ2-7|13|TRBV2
ASSESQGEIYEQY
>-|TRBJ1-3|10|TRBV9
ASSEGQGNIY
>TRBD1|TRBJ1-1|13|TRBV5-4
ASSPQGGLRTEAF
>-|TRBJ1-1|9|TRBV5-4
ASSLNTEAF
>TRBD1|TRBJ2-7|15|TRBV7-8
ASSYAPQGFHSYEQY
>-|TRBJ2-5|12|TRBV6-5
ASSFGPPQETQY
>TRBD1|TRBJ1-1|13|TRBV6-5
ASTHGTGGDTEAF
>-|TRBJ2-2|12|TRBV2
ASMGLRNTGELF
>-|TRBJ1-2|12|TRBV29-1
SVEDSGQNYGYT
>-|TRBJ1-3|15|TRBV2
ASSGIRVGGYGNTIY
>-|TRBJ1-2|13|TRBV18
ASSPYTESNYGYT
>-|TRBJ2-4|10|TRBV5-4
ASSLGGNIQY
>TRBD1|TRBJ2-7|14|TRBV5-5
ASSFGAAGGLYEQY
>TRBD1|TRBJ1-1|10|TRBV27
ASSQGGAEAF